This T cell receptor (beta chain) stems from a study of T cell changes during pregnancy in multiple sclerosis (dated by TCRdb to the late 2010s). Notes on the research overall: The study looked at changes in the T cell repertoire across pregnancy in women with multiple sclerosis.

The library was prepared using the immunoSEQ multiplex PCR assay. This is the immuneACCESS table as TCRdb keeps it, with only in-frame sequences that have V and J called. A part of the clones is gone; compared with another copy, unresolved V genes explain less than half, and the rest is unexplained. The sample table holds 70,000 to 100,000 clones, of which over 85% were seen once. 1.2% to 1.5% of the sample is taken by the ten largest. From the germline V gene (reference sequence), CDR1 is MNHEY and CDR2 is SMNVEV. The CDR3 holds 13 amino acids from the cysteine to the phenylalanine. Left in the record is the CDR3 DNA by itself, 39 bases read in frame from the first base. Trimming at the junction amounts to 2 bases on V and 5 bases on J, and the germline ends lie 9 bases apart. With respect to this clone: What antigen it recognizes has not been identified. No base qualities exist here, and no much larger clone lies one base off it.

The sample here was peripheral blood, taken in the third trimester of pregnancy. The source of this sequence is a female donor in good health, enrolled as a control in a pregnancy study. Recombination connected TRBV27 to TRBJ1-1; the D gene is possibly TRBD1, with 5 bases matching. The DNA reads as follows: TGTGCCAGCAGTTTAACAGGACAAACTGAAGCTTTCTTT. It codes for CASSLTGQTEAFF.